The 2 T cell receptor beta chains below come from one sample, sequenced in a study of metastatic and nonmetastatic thyroid tumors. There were no patients who had received any treatment before thyroid surgery. MiXCR reprocessed the PCR reads for TCRdb. In the table there are more than 40,000 clones, around 3.1% of which are singletons. The specimen sequenced was blood. These receptors all stem from a female donor with papillary thyroid cancer or a benign thyroid nodule (not recorded which). Some clones in this sample may be carry-over from other donors' samples.

The table lists this clone with many counts. This chain joins TRBV28 and TRBJ2-7; 7 nucleotides match TRBD2. In germline, CDR1 is MDHEN, CDR2 SYDVKM. This CDR3 has 13 residues. J gave up 2 bases and V 2 bases, and 0 bases lay outside the gene matches. Here the CDR3 reads CASSLLAAYEQYF. CDR3 bases: TGTGCCAGCAGTTTACTAGCGGCCTACGAGCAGTACTTC.

This clone was observed many times. Other DNA sequences of this sample code for an identical CDR3. This chain joins TRBV3-1 and TRBJ2-2; 9 bases fit TRBD2. Germline V lookup: CDR1 LGHDT, CDR2 YNNKEL (reference sequence). The CDR3 runs to 16 residues. Trimming took 3 bases from V and 7 from J; bases not matched to a gene: 9. The CDR3 here is CASSHKLAGLVGELFF. CDR3 nucleotides: TGTGCCAGCAGCCACAAGCTAGCGGGATTAGTCGGGGAGCTGTTTTTT.